Included here is one T cell receptor beta chain sequence, with context. This record comes from a study of technical replicates of blood from a handful of donors. Using immunoSEQ multiplex PCR, the repertoire was profiled, and TCRdb retains in-frame clones only, with some absent. The repertoire includes about 94,000 clones, 95% of them detected once, and 0.21% sits in the top ten. Germline V gene data show CDR1 as SGHNT and CDR2 as YYREEE (reference sequence). The CDR3 spans 13 residues. Trimming stripped 4 bases from V and 6 bases from J, with 13 bases between. The receptor was isolated from a human donor in good health. The source material was T cells isolated from PBMCs. The rearrangement joins TRBV5-4 to TRBJ1-1; D gene ambiguous. CDR3 nucleotides: TGTGCCAGCAGCCTTCTGGGAGGTCCTGAAGCTTTCTTT. Translating gives CASSLLGGPEAFF.